Below are 15 T cell receptor beta chains sequenced from a single sample in a study of T-cell reconstitution after alpha-beta-depleted transplantation in children. For TCRbeta, the library was prepared with unique molecular identifiers. Each CDR3 protein is one row after TCRdb ran MiXCR on the PCR reads. The sample includes 450,000 to 600,000 distinct CDR3 sequences, under 15% of them seen just once. The material sequenced was PBMCs, mostly from graft donor cells, taken 360 days after TCRalphabeta/CD19-depleted stem cell transplant. Source of these receptors: a male patient aged 10-17 years who had a stem cell transplant for acute myeloid leukemia, so the T cells may come from the graft donor.

This clonotype has only a few counts. The chain joins TRBV7-6 to TRBJ2-1; a possible D gene is TRBD1 (6 bases). V lost 6 bases and J lost 7, with 10 bases in between. The germline V gene encodes CDR1 SGHVS and CDR2 FNYEAQ. The CDR3 spans 12 residues. CDR3 sequence (DNA): TGTGCCAGCAGAAGTGGACAGAATGAGCAGTTCTTC. Encoded protein: CASRSGQNEQFF.

The sample holds a few counts of this clonotype. The chain joins TRBV7-9 to TRBJ2-2; D is possibly TRBD1 (5 bases). In germline, CDR1 is SEHNR, CDR2 FQNEAQ (reference sequence). V lost 4 bases and J 4 bases, leaving 16 bases between the germline ends. The CDR3 is made up of 16 amino acids. CDR3 loop: CASSSVLGRGTGELFF. Written as DNA, the CDR3 is TGTGCCAGCAGCTCCGTGCTGGGGCGAGGCACCGGGGAGCTGTTTTTT. Looking up the rest from reference TRBV7-9 and TRBJ2-2 gives the full variable domain: DTGVSQNPRHKITKRGQNVTFRCDPISEHNRLYWYRQTLGQGPEFLTYFQNEAQLEKSRLLSDRFSAERPKGSFSTLEIQRTEQGDSAMYLCASSSVLGRGTGELFFGEGSRLTVL.

This clonotype has ten or more counts. J is TRBJ2-5 and V is TRBV25-1; D unresolved. V lost 1 base and J 5 bases, leaving 11 bases between the germline ends. The CDR3 covers 14 residues. Germline values: CDR1 MGHDK, CDR2 SYGVNS. CDR3 sequence reads: CASSEFGVWETQYF. For the CDR3, the DNA is TGTGCCAGCAGTGAATTTGGGGTTTGGGAGACCCAGTACTTC.

This clonotype was seen only a few times. The rearrangement uses TRBV12-3 or TRBV12-4 and TRBJ2-3; 7 bases align to TRBD2. The CDR3 length is 15 residues. J was trimmed by 3 bases and V by 5 bases; bases with no gene match: 8. CDR3 DNA sequence: TGTGCCAGCAGTCCCTCTAGCGGTCCGACAGATACGCAGTATTTT. Amino acids: CASSPSSGPTDTQYF.

This chain connects TRBV20-1 to TRBJ2-1; 8 bases are shared with TRBD2. The V and J ends lost 2 bases and 0 bases, in that order; junction bases with no gene match: 6. CDR3 length equals 16 residues. The V gene's germline CDR1 is DFQATT and CDR2 SNEGSKA (reference sequence). The CDR3 bases are TGCAGTGCTAGACCCAGCGGGAGCCCCTCCTACAATGAGCAGTTCTTC. This gives the protein CSARPSGSPSYNEQFF.

J is TRBJ2-1 and V is TRBV28; perhaps TRBD2 as D (6 bases). Germline values: CDR1 MDHEN, CDR2 SYDVKM. The ends were cut back, 5 bases at V and 3 bases at J, with 17 bases in the middle. The CDR3 length is 16 residues. CDR3 DNA sequence: TGTGCCAGCAGTCAAATAACTAGCTGTAACTACAATGAGCAGTTCTTC. This translates into CASSQITSCNYNEQFF. Based on the CDR3 plus reference TRBV28 and TRBJ2-1, the full variable domain is DVKVTQSSRYLVKRTGEKVFLECVQDMDHENMFWYRQDPGLGLRLIYFSYDVKMKEKGDIPEGYSVSREKKERFSLILESASTNQTSMYLCASSQITSCNYNEQFFGPGTRLTVL.

This chain links TRBV20-1 with TRBJ2-1; 10 bases fit TRBD2. Germline trimming cut 0 bases from V and 7 bases from J; bases unmatched to any gene: 15. The CDR3 contains 18 residues. Germline V gene lookup returns CDR1 DFQATT and CDR2 SNEGSKA (reference sequence). The CDR3 coding sequence is TGCAGTGCTAGAGATCCTTCCCCTAGCGGGAGAGGGAGGAATGAGCAGTTCTTC. Its translation: CSARDPSPSGRGRNEQFF.

V is TRBV28 and J is TRBJ1-2; TRBD1 agrees at 9 bases. Germline V gives CDR1 MDHEN, CDR2 SYDVKM. The CDR3 is 12 residues long. Trimming took 8 bases from V and 6 from J; bases not matched to a gene: 4. In nucleotides, the CDR3 is TGTGCCAGCCGTACAGGGGGCAATGGCTACACCTTC. Translating gives CASRTGGNGYTF.

This rearrangement joins TRBV27 to TRBJ2-7; 8 bases agree with TRBD1. The J segment lost 4 bases and the V segment lost 0 bases, leaving 2 bases of the junction unmatched. CDR3 length equals 14 residues. Germline V gene sequence: CDR1 MNHEY, CDR2 SMNVEV (reference sequence). The CDR3 reads CASSLSGQAYEQYF. CDR3 nucleotides: TGTGCCAGCAGTTTATCGGGACAGGCTTACGAGCAGTACTTC.

This clonotype was recorded once. A much larger clone sits a single nucleotide away, making a read error possible. The V call is TRBV6-2 or TRBV6-3, the J call TRBJ2-4; TRBD2 might be the D (5 bases). V was pared by 4 bases and J by 0 bases, with 10 bases between. The CDR3 extends over 15 amino acids. CDR1 is MNHEY and CDR2 is SVGEGT in the germline V gene. CDR3 DNA: TGTGCCAGCAGTTCCCCCGGGGAAGCCAAAAACATTCAGTACTTC. Amino acid sequence: CASSSPGEAKNIQYF.

Ten or more counts support this clonotype. This sequence joins TRBV7-9 and TRBJ2-3, with 7 positions matching TRBD2. V dropped 3 bases and J dropped 2; count of bases not matched to a gene: 11. The CDR3 totals 17 residues. Germline V gene sequence: CDR1 SEHNR, CDR2 FQNEAQ (reference sequence). The chain's CDR3 is CASSFGEASGFTDTQYF. The CDR3 coding sequence is TGTGCCAGCAGCTTCGGGGAGGCTAGCGGATTCACAGATACGCAGTATTTT.

The chain couples TRBV21-1 to TRBJ2-3; the D call in the table, TRBD1, was not verified against the DNA. TRBV21-1 is tagged as a pseudogene. This CDR3 contains 15 residues. The CDR3 bases are TGTGCCAGCAGCAAAGGATTTGGAGGGGCAGGTACGCAGTATTTT. Encoded protein: CASSKGFGGAGTQYF.

Many counts were recorded for this clonotype. The V call is TRBV28, the J call TRBJ2-7; D perhaps matches TRBD2 (5 bases). CDR1 is MDHEN and CDR2 is SYDVKM in the germline V gene. The CDR3 runs to 13 residues. V was cut by 6 bases and J by 0 bases, with 9 bases left in between. CDR3 DNA sequence: TGTGCCAGCAGCGCTAGCCTCTCCTACGAGCAGTACTTC. It codes for CASSASLSYEQYF.

This clonotype was counted ten times or more. The CDR3: CSARSGTHQETQYF. The CDR3 nucleotides are TGCAGTGCCCGGTCCGGGACACACCAAGAGACCCAGTACTTC. The rearrangement links TRBV20-1 to TRBJ2-5, with D possibly TRBD1 on 6 matching bases. Germline CDR1 DFQATT, CDR2 SNEGSKA (reference sequence). This CDR3 region has 14 residues. V dropped 6 bases and J dropped 0 bases, with 14 bases sitting between them.

The chain carries TRBV18 and TRBJ2-1, with unresolved D. Germline V gene lookup returns CDR1 KGHSH and CDR2 LQKENI. V was pared by 1 base and J by 6 bases, with 10 bases between. The CDR3 has 14 residues. This CDR3 is CASSPRIALNEQFF. The CDR3 nucleotides are TGTGCCAGCTCACCACGGATAGCCCTCAATGAGCAGTTCTTC. The entire variable domain, with the rest obtained from reference TRBV18 and TRBJ2-1, is as follows: NAGVMQNPRHLVRRRGQEARLRCSPMKGHSHVYWYRQLPEEGLKFMVYLQKENIIDESGMPKERFSAEFPKEGPSILRIQQVVRGDSAAYFCASSPRIALNEQFFGPGTRLTVL.